This T cell receptor beta chain was recorded in a study of blood T cell repertoires in COVID-19. Study in general: Sites across the United States, Italy and Spain contributed samples from acute and convalescent COVID-19. The analysed material was cDNA or gDNA that came from T cells, B-cell-depleted T cells, or PBMCs.

In germline, CDR1 is SGHRS, CDR2 YFSETQ. The CDR3 covers 16 residues. Trimming left V 4 bases short and J 2 bases short, with 15 bases between. Repertoires were generated with immunoSEQ multiplex PCR, while TCRdb's copy carries only in-frame clones and drops some. Counted here are about 390,000 clones, more than 75% occurring once; the ten biggest clones make up roughly 2.1%. The sequence was obtained from a woman aged 55-75 years with COVID-19, enrolled during active disease. The V call is TRBV5-1, the J call TRBJ2-2; TRBD1 might be the D (6 bases). Sequencing was performed on peripheral blood. For the CDR3, the DNA is TGCGCCAGCAGCATGGGGGCAGGGCCCAACACCGGGGAGCTGTTTTTT. Translated: CASSMGAGPNTGELFF.